This TCR beta chain was sequenced for a study of shared clonotypes between healthy human individuals. Background on the study: Three men and a couple of women, aged 18 to 49, were donors.

Looked up from germline, CDR1 is SNHLY and CDR2 is FYNNEI. V was shortened by 8 bases and J by 0 bases, with 2 bases between the two germline ends. The CDR3 has 11 residues. The authors split each subset's genomic DNA evenly across several immunoSEQ plates. In the original processing: Owing to the provision of junction-only sequences devoid of quality scores by immunoSEQ, filtering differed. Libraries were prepared by immunoSEQ multiplex PCR; TCRdb keeps only in-frame clonotypes and omits some of them. V, J and clone size are taken as reported in that table, and D and trimming were inferred from the DNA itself. The data hold about 2.4 million clones, with 93% observed a single time. As for this clone: A much larger clone differs from this one at a single base, so this may be a read error. Other DNA sequences in the sample encode the same CDR3.

This sequence originates from a man aged 18 to 35 in good health. Some clones in this sample may be carry-over from other donors' samples. The J gene is TRBJ1-5, the V gene TRBV2; D not resolved. Sequenced input: naive CD4+ T cells from PBMCs. The subset: CD45RA+ positively selected. The CDR3 here is CASGSNQPQHF. CDR3 DNA: TGTGCCAGCGGTAGCAATCAGCCCCAGCATTTT.